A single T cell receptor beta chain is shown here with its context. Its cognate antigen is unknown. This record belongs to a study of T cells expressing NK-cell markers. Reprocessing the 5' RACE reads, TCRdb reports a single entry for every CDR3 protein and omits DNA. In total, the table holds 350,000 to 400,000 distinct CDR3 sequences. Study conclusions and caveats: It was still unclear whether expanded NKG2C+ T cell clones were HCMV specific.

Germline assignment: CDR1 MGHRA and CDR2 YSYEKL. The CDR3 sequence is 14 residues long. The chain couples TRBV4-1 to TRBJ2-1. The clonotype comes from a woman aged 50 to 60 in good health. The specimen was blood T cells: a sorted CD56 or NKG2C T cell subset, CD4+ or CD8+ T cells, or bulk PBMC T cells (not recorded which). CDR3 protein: CASSQESLPNEQFF.